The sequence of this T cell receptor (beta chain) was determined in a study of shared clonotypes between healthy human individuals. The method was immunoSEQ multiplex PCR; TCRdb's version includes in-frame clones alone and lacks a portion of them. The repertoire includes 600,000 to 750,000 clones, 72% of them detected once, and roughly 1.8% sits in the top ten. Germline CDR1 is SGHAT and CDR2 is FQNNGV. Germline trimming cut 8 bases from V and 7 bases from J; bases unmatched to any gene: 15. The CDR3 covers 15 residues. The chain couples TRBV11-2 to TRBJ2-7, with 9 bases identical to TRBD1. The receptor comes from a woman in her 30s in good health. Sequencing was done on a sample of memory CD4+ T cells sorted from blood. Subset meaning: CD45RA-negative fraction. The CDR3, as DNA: TGTGCCAGCGGCCCGCATAGGGACAGGGTAGGAGAGCAGTACTTC. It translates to CASGPHRDRVGEQYF.